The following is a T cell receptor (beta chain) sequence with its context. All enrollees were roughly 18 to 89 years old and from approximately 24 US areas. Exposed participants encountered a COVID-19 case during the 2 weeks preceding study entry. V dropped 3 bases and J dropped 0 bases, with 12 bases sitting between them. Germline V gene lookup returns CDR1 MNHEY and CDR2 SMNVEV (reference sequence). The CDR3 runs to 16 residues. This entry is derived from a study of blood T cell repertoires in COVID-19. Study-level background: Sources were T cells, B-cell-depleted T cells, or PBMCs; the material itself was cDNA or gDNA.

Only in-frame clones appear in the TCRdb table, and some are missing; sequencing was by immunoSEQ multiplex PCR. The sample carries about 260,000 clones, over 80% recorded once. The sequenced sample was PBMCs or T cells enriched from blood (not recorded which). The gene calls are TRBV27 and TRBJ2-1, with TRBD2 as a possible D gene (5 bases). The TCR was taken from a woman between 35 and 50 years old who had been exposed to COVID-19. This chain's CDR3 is CASSFLGLGSYNEQFF. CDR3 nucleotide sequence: TGTGCCAGCAGTTTTCTTGGACTCGGCTCCTACAATGAGCAGTTCTTC.